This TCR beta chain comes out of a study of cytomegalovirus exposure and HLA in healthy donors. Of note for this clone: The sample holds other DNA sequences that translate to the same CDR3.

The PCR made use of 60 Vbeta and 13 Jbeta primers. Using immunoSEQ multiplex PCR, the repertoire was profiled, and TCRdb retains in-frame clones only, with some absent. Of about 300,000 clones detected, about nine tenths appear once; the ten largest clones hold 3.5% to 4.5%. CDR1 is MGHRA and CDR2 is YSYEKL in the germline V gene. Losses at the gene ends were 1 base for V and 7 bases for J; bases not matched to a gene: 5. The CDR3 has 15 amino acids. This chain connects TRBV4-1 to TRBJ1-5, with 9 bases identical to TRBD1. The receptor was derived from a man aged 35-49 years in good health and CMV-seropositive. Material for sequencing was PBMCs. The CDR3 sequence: CASSQGDRGGQPQHF. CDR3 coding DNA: TGCGCCAGCAGCCAAGGCGACAGGGGGGGCCAGCCCCAGCATTTT.